The 21 T cell receptor beta chains listed next were all sequenced from one sample in a study of cytotoxic CD8 clonotypes in ibrutinib-treated CLL. Produced via immunoSEQ multiplex PCR; TCRdb's table is partial and in-frame only. The sample holds more than 300,000 clones; about 77% are singletons and the top ten take under 8.5%. Sequencing was performed on PBMCs, taken before ibrutinib treatment. All receptors come from a human donor with chronic lymphocytic leukemia.

This clone was counted a few times. This chain joins TRBV15 and TRBJ1-1; 8 nucleotides agree with TRBD1. This CDR3 spans 16 amino acids. The ends lost 1 base at V and 0 bases at J; junction bases unmatched: 4. Looked up from germline, CDR1 is LNHNV and CDR2 is YYDKDF (reference sequence). Here the CDR3 reads CATSRGTGPLNTEAFF. As DNA, the CDR3 is TGTGCCACCAGCAGAGGGACAGGGCCCCTGAACACTGAAGCTTTCTTT.

Comments on this clone: The sample contains more than one DNA sequence encoding this CDR3. The chain employs TRBV27 and TRBJ2-3, with D possibly matching TRBD2 (6 bases). This CDR3 spans 14 amino acids. Trimming took off 2 bases at V and 2 bases at J, with 8 bases between the two ends. In germline, CDR1 is MNHEY, CDR2 SMNVEV (reference sequence). For the CDR3, the DNA is TGTGCCAGCAGTTTAAGCGGGCCCACAGATACGCAGTATTTT. The encoded protein is CASSLSGPTDTQYF.

This clone has only one observation. J is TRBJ1-1 and V is TRBV12-2. TRBV12-2 is shown as a pseudogene. CDR3 length: 17 amino acids. The chain's CDR3 is CASRLQGCGVLNTEAFF. DNA of the CDR3: TGTGCAAGTCGCTTACAAGGGTGCGGGGTCTTGAACACTGAAGCTTTCTTT.

V and J are TRBV30 and TRBJ2-5; tentative D call: TRBD1 (6 bases). There are 13 residues in the CDR3. Trimming stripped 3 bases from V and 7 bases from J, with 15 bases between. Germline CDR1 GTSNPN, CDR2 SVGIG (reference sequence). CDR3 region: CAWSGDIRGTQYF. CDR3 bases: TGTGCCTGGAGCGGGGACATTCGCGGGACCCAGTACTTC.

J is TRBJ1-3 and V is TRBV28, with D possibly being TRBD1 (6 bases). The CDR3 sequence is 15 residues long. Germline CDR1 MDHEN, CDR2 SYDVKM. Trimming took off 6 bases at V and 4 bases at J, with 16 bases between the two ends. In DNA form, the CDR3 reads TGTGCCAGCAGAGGGCCACAGGGATACGGAAACACCATATATTTT. Residues: CASRGPQGYGNTIYF.

This clone was seen only once. The CDR3 is CASSLGQGKTEAFF. In DNA, the CDR3 is TGTGCCAGCAGCTTGGGACAGGGAAAAACTGAAGCTTTCTTT. The rearrangement uses TRBV5-6 and TRBJ1-1, with 7 nucleotides matching TRBD1. Per germline, CDR1 SGHDT and CDR2 YYEEEE. The CDR3 is 14 residues long. J lost 5 bases, V lost 0 bases, and 4 bases had no gene match.

DNA of the CDR3: TGTGCCAGCAGAGACCTAGCGGGACCATACAATGAGCAGTTCTTC. Amino acids: CASRDLAGPYNEQFF. V and J are TRBV6-5 and TRBJ2-1, with 9 bases fitting TRBD2. V trimming: 6 bases; J trimming: 4 bases; junction bases outside the gene matches: 7. CDR3 length equals 15 residues. Germline V gene sequence: CDR1 MNHEY, CDR2 SVGAGI.

This clone was seen more than once but under ten times. This chain links TRBV5-1 with TRBJ1-1; D unclear. Trimming left V 6 bases short and J 1 base short, with 10 bases between. Germline V gene sequence: CDR1 SGHRS, CDR2 YFSETQ. The CDR3 runs to 13 residues. The DNA of the CDR3 is TGCGCCAGCAATCGAGAAGGGAACACTGAAGCTTTCTTT. Amino acids: CASNREGNTEAFF.

The chain employs TRBV23-1 and TRBJ2-7, with D unclear. TRBV23-1 qualifies as an ORF whose function is uncertain. Trimming took off 0 bases at V and 3 bases at J, with 6 bases between the two ends. The CDR3 has 13 amino acids. CDR3 sequence reads: CASSQSGFYEQYF. The CDR3 nucleotides are TGCGCCAGCAGTCAATCTGGTTTCTACGAGCAGTACTTC.

J is TRBJ1-1 and V is TRBV27, with TRBD1 as a possible D gene (6 bases). V was pared by 6 bases and J by 0 bases, with 11 bases between. The CDR3 runs to 14 residues. CDR1 and CDR2 (germline): MNHEY, SMNVEV (reference sequence). CDR3 nucleotide sequence: TGTGCCAGCAGAACGGGACAAATGAACACTGAAGCTTTCTTT. It codes for CASRTGQMNTEAFF.

The V call is TRBV10-3, the J call TRBJ2-5; TRBD1 might be the D (5 bases). V was clipped by 5 bases and J by 5 bases, with 9 bases between them. Germline V gene data show CDR1 as ENHRY and CDR2 as SYGVKD. The CDR3 loop spans 12 amino acids. The CDR3 is CAISKGWETQYF. CDR3 nucleotides: TGTGCCATCAGTAAGGGGTGGGAGACCCAGTACTTC.

The V gene is TRBV5-4, the J gene TRBJ2-1; 13 nucleotides align to TRBD2. After removal of 4 bases from V and 4 bases from J, the junction contained 5 bases not matched to a gene. CDR1 is SGHNT, CDR2 YYREEE, per germline (reference sequence). The CDR3 is made up of 16 amino acids. The CDR3 DNA sequence: TGTGCCAGCAGCATAAGACTAGCGGGAGGTTACAATGAGCAGTTCTTC. It is translated as CASSIRLAGGYNEQFF.

The chain couples TRBV6-1 to TRBJ2-7; the D gene is possibly TRBD1 (6 bases). The CDR3 runs to 13 residues. Germline CDR1 and CDR2: MNHNS and SASEGT. Trimming took 2 bases from V and 5 from J, leaving 10 bases between them. The CDR3 sequence: CASSENRDHEQYF. The CDR3 DNA follows: TGTGCCAGCAGTGAAAACAGGGACCACGAGCAGTACTTC.

The chain recombines TRBV29-1 with TRBJ2-5; 11 positions match TRBD2. J lost 11 bases, V lost 7 bases, and 9 bases had no gene match. The CDR3 length is 12 residues. Germline lookup yields CDR1 SQVTM and CDR2 ANQGSEA. The CDR3 region is CSAGTSGRLQYF. The DNA for the CDR3 is TGCAGCGCCGGGACTAGCGGTCGCCTACAGTACTTC.

This clone was observed a handful of times. The chain links TRBV5-7 to TRBJ2-7; no clear D gene. TRBV5-7 is an ORF; its function is uncertain. This CDR3 is built from 16 residues. The V and J ends lost 4 bases and 1 base respectively, with 18 bases between them. Written as DNA, the CDR3 is TGTGCCAGCAGCCCACGGCCCCAGGACGGATCCTACGAGCAGTACTTC. Translation: CASSPRPQDGSYEQYF.

This CDR3 is CASSYDGLASTDTQYF. The CDR3 coding sequence is TGTGCCAGCAGTTACGATGGACTAGCGAGCACAGATACGCAGTATTTT. The V call is TRBV6-5, the J call TRBJ2-3; 9 nucleotides align to TRBD2. Unmatched junction bases numbered 3, after V lost 2 bases and J lost 0 bases. CDR3 length equals 16 residues. Germline loops: CDR1 MNHEY, CDR2 SVGAGI.

The gene calls are TRBV6-5 and TRBJ1-5, with 11 bases fitting TRBD1. V shed 5 bases, J shed 6 bases, and the junction held 0 bases outside the gene matches. The CDR3 contains 13 residues. CDR1 is MNHEY and CDR2 is SVGAGI in the germline V gene. This chain's CDR3 is CASSGTGGQPQHF. CDR3 coding DNA: TGTGCCAGCAGTGGGACAGGGGGTCAGCCCCAGCATTTT.

In this sample, this clone turned up once. The chain recombines TRBV7-2 with TRBJ2-5; D might be TRBD1 (5 bases). Looked up from germline, CDR1 is SGHTA and CDR2 is FQGNSA. The CDR3 loop spans 15 amino acids. The germline V and J ends were trimmed by 6 bases and 3 bases, with 17 bases remaining between them. The CDR3 DNA is TGTGCCAGCAGATTAAGCCCAATCAGGGAAGAGACCCAGTACTTC. Protein sequence: CASRLSPIREETQYF.

The gene calls are TRBV28 and TRBJ2-7; D is unresolved. Looked up from germline, CDR1 is MDHEN and CDR2 is SYDVKM. The ends were cut back, 3 bases at V and 3 bases at J, with 3 bases in the middle. The CDR3 runs to 11 residues. Here the CDR3 reads CASSFIYEQYF. CDR3 bases: TGTGCCAGCAGTTTTATCTACGAGCAGTACTTC.

The rearrangement links TRBV18 to TRBJ2-7, with D tentatively TRBD1 (6 bases). The germline CDR1 and CDR2 sequences are KGHSH and LQKENI. This CDR3 is built from 14 residues. V was pared by 2 bases and J by 2 bases, with 10 bases between. The CDR3 sequence: CASSPSWDTYEQYF. The CDR3 region has the DNA TGTGCCAGCTCACCATCCTGGGACACCTACGAGCAGTACTTC.

This chain links TRBV6-1 with TRBJ2-7; D is unclear. The CDR3 is made up of 12 amino acids. Germline CDR1 and CDR2: MNHNS and SASEGT. Trimming took off 3 bases at V and 7 bases at J, with 10 bases between the two ends. The CDR3 region is CASSDSREEQYF. CDR3 coding DNA: TGTGCCAGCAGTGATTCCAGAGAAGAGCAGTACTTC.